Listed below are T cell receptor beta chains from one sample, sequenced in a study of T cells in Graves' hyperthyroidism and ophthalmopathy. TCRdb passed the multiplex PCR reads through MiXCR, listing each CDR3 protein once. The sample includes 550,000 to 700,000 distinct CDR3 sequences, 46% of them seen just once. What was sequenced was peripheral blood or thyroid tissue (not recorded which). The receptors stem from an adult woman with Graves' disease, either hyperthyroidism or ophthalmopathy (not recorded which). Both conserved end residues are part of each CDR3. A D gene is named only where the DNA matches it firmly. The size of a clone is reported for some rows only, either as once, few or many, or as a class for expanded clones.

.	TRBJ2-2	.	TRBV24-1	CATSGDYTGELFF	TGTGCCACCAGCGGAGATTACACCGGGGAGCTGTTTTTT
.	TRBJ1-1	many	TRBV7-9	CASSYTGTNTEAFF	TGCGCCAGCAGTTACACAGGGACGAACACTGAAGCTTTCTTT
.	TRBJ2-5	.	TRBV12-3/TRBV12-4	CASSLHRTLKLSLDKAPETQYF	.
.	TRBJ1-2	few	TRBV10-2	CASSESTGYGYTF	TGCGCCAGCAGTGAGTCGACCGGGTATGGCTACACCTTC
TRBD1	TRBJ2-7	.	TRBV20-1	CSAQEWNRGHEQYF	TGCAGTGCTCAAGAGTGGAACAGGGGGCACGAGCAGTACTTC
.	TRBJ1-6	.	TRBV30	CAWRGEDYNSPLHF	TGTGCCTGGCGAGGAGAGGATTATAATTCACCCCTCCACTTT
.	TRBJ1-3	many	TRBV6-5	CASSRKTGSGNTIYF	TGTGCCAGCAGTAGAAAAACAGGTTCTGGAAACACCATATATTTT
.	TRBJ1-1	many	TRBV4-1	CASSQRGTEAFF	TGCGCCAGCAGCCAGAGGGGCACTGAAGCTTTCTTT
.	TRBJ1-1	.	TRBV13	CASSPRAATEAFF	TGTGCCAGCAGCCCGCGCGCAGCCACTGAAGCTTTCTTT
TRBD2	TRBJ2-1	.	TRBV2	CASSTKRGAGGRSYNEQFF	TGTGCCAGCAGTACCAAGAGGGGGGCGGGAGGGCGCTCCTACAATGAGCAGTTCTTC
.	TRBJ2-1	.	TRBV2	CASSEGGEQFF	TGTGCCAGCAGTGAGGGTGGTGAGCAGTTCTTC
.	TRBJ2-2	.	TRBV7-3	CASSLTPRTGELFF	TGTGCCAGCAGCTTAACGCCGCGCACCGGGGAGCTGTTTTTT
.	TRBJ1-1	many	TRBV7-9	CASSPFGGNTEAFF	TGTGCCAGCAGCCCTTTCGGGGGAAACACTGAAGCTTTCTTT
.	TRBJ2-7	many	TRBV6-6	CASSTVRFGEQYF	TGTGCCAGCAGTACAGTTCGGTTCGGCGAGCAGTACTTC
TRBD2	TRBJ2-2	many	TRBV9	CASSAGTSGSYTGELFF	TGTGCCAGCAGCGCCGGGACTAGCGGGTCCTACACCGGGGAGCTGTTTTTT
.	TRBJ2-6	.	TRBV19	CATRPLSGANVLTF	TGTGCCACACGACCCCTCTCTGGGGCCAACGTCCTGACTTTC
.	TRBJ1-1	few	TRBV10-3	CAISEGRQAPRTEAFF	TGTGCCATCAGTGAGGGGAGACAGGCCCCGAGGACTGAAGCTTTCTTT
.	TRBJ1-2	many	TRBV5-6	CASSLAGFGYTF	TGTGCCAGCAGCCTAGCAGGGTTTGGCTACACCTTC
.	TRBJ1-4	many	TRBV6-5	CASSYGDEKLFF	TGTGCCAGCAGTTACGGGGATGAAAAACTGTTTTTT
.	TRBJ1-1	once	TRBV29-1	CSAVSQENTEAFF	TGCAGCGCAGTATCGCAGGAGAACACTGAAGCTTTCTTT
TRBD1	TRBJ2-6	many	TRBV7-9	CASSPQGAGANVLTF	TGTGCCAGCAGCCCTCAGGGGGCTGGGGCCAACGTCCTGACTTTC
.	TRBJ2-7	many	TRBV4-1	CASSHWTVHGTQYF	TGCGCCAGCAGCCACTGGACAGTTCATGGGACGCAGTACTTC
.	TRBJ1-2	.	TRBV7-2	CASSFPTGYTF	TGTGCCAGCAGCTTCCCCACAGGCTACACCTTC
TRBD2	TRBJ2-7	many	TRBV12-3/TRBV12-4	CASSLGLAGIPGQYF	TGTGCCAGCAGCCTAGGACTAGCGGGGATACCCGGGCAGTACTTC
.	TRBJ2-2	.	TRBV13	CASSLGGRWVTGELFF	TGTGCCAGCAGCTTAGGCGGGCGGTGGGTCACCGGGGAGCTGTTTTTT
.	TRBJ1-5	.	TRBV20-1	CSANSVAQGDGQPQHF	TGCAGTGCTAACTCCGTGGCCCAGGGAGACGGTCAGCCCCAGCATTTT
.	TRBJ1-6	.	TRBV5-1	CASSPGASSPLHF	TGCGCCAGCAGTCCAGGGGCTAGTTCACCCCTCCACTTT
.	TRBJ2-7	many	TRBV12-3/TRBV12-4	CASQLGGDEQYF	TGTGCCAGCCAACTAGGGGGGGACGAGCAGTACTTC
.	TRBJ1-3	many	TRBV20-1	CSAPRRGPGNTIYF	TGCAGTGCCCCCCGTCGGGGGCCTGGAAACACCATATATTTT
TRBD2	TRBJ2-7	many	TRBV7-2	CASTTSGTTASYEQYF	TGTGCCAGCACCACGTCCGGGACTACCGCCTCCTACGAGCAGTACTTC
.	TRBJ1-5	.	TRBV10-3	CASRSGQIRNQPQHF	TGTGCCAGCAGATCAGGACAGATCCGCAATCAGCCCCAGCATTTT
TRBD1	TRBJ2-7	.	TRBV2	CASSEGQGSGVPYEQYF	TGTGCCAGCAGTGAAGGACAGGGCAGTGGTGTCCCCTACGAGCAGTACTTC
TRBD1	TRBJ2-7	.	TRBV10-3	CAISEEGTETYEQYF	TGTGCCATCAGTGAGGAGGGGACAGAGACCTACGAGCAGTACTTC
TRBD1	TRBJ2-5	few	TRBV7-7	CASSPGTGRDETQYF	TGTGCTAGCAGCCCCGGGACAGGGCGGGACGAGACCCAGTACTTC
.	TRBJ2-5	.	TRBV14	CASSQAGFGETQYF	TGTGCCAGCAGCCAAGCAGGCTTCGGGGAGACCCAGTACTTC
.	TRBJ2-5	.	TRBV29-1	CSVIGGGTQYF	TGCAGCGTAATTGGGGGCGGGACCCAGTACTTC
TRBD1	TRBJ1-2	.	TRBV7-6	CASSPDRVRDGYTF	TGTGCCAGCAGCCCGGACAGGGTCAGGGATGGCTACACCTTC
TRBD1	TRBJ1-4	.	TRBV25-1	CASLPDRGATNEKLFF	TGTGCCAGCTTACCCGACAGGGGTGCAACTAATGAAAAACTGTTTTTT
TRBD2	TRBJ2-7	.	TRBV7-3	CASSLMGTSGTGELYF	TGTGCCAGCAGCTTAATGGGGACTAGCGGCACCGGGGAGCTGTACTTC
TRBD2	TRBJ2-1	.	TRBV7-9	CASSSGLAGFDEQFF	TGTGCCAGCAGCTCCGGACTAGCGGGATTCGATGAGCAGTTCTTC
TRBD1	TRBJ2-7	many	TRBV4-2	CASSQDPGGSYEQYF	TGTGCCAGCAGCCAAGATCCAGGGGGATCCTACGAGCAGTACTTC
TRBD1	TRBJ1-5	many	TRBV6-6	CASSWGQNQPQHF	TGTGCCAGCAGTTGGGGACAGAATCAGCCCCAGCATTTT
.	TRBJ1-1	.	TRBV29-1	CSAGGALNTEAFF	TGCAGCGCCGGCGGGGCATTGAACACTGAAGCTTTCTTT
.	TRBJ1-1	many	TRBV29-1	CSVLVPSGTEAFF	TGCAGCGTCCTGGTCCCGTCCGGCACTGAAGCTTTCTTT
.	TRBJ1-2	many	TRBV7-3	CASSLTPGGQGYGYTF	TGTGCCAGCAGCTTAACCCCTGGGGGCCAGGGCTATGGCTACACCTTC
TRBD1	TRBJ1-6	.	TRBV20-1	CSARDRGQGEWSPLHF	TGCAGTGCTAGAGACCGGGGACAGGGTGAATGGTCACCCCTCCACTTT
TRBD2	TRBJ2-7	many	TRBV2	CASSKLWGGTSGNEQYF	TGTGCCAGCAGCAAACTTTGGGGGGGGACTAGCGGGAATGAGCAGTACTTC
.	TRBJ2-5	.	TRBV20-1	CSAETGETRETQYF	TGCAGTGCAGAGACCGGGGAAACTAGGGAGACCCAGTACTTC
.	TRBJ2-5	.	TRBV29-1	CSVEGSRETQYF	TGCAGCGTTGAAGGTTCAAGGGAGACCCAGTACTTC
.	TRBJ1-4	many	TRBV10-3	CAIRGQGRNEKLFF	TGTGCCATCAGGGGCCAGGGGCGTAATGAAAAACTGTTTTTT
.	TRBJ1-1	.	TRBV7-2	CASSLQGGLTEAFF	TGTGCCAGCAGCTTACAGGGAGGATTAACTGAAGCTTTCTTT
.	TRBJ1-3	.	TRBV3-1	CASSQASDLSGNTIYF	TGTGCCAGCAGCCAAGCTTCAGATCTCTCTGGAAACACCATATATTTT
.	TRBJ1-1	.	TRBV2	CASSGETGAFF	TGTGCCAGCAGTGGGGAAACCGGAGCTTTCTTT